These T cell receptor beta chains were read from a single sample in a study of shared clonotypes between healthy human individuals. Sequencing used immunoSEQ multiplex PCR; TCRdb keeps in-frame clones, though not all of them. This table has 2 million to 2.5 million clones, 95% appearing once. Source material: naive CD4+ T cells sorted from blood. These receptors came from a man between 18 and 29 years old in good health. Each CDR3 is given with its conserved first and last residue. D genes are given only for firm matches.

CDR3	D	length	V	J
CASSVGTGASTDTQYF	.	16	TRBV9	TRBJ2-3
CASSPDGGQGNTIYF	.	15	TRBV7-9	TRBJ1-3
CASNVMSSGNTIYF	.	14	TRBV2	TRBJ1-3
CAWSSQKGNQPQHF	.	14	TRBV30	TRBJ1-5
CASSLFQGPSTNEKLFF	.	17	TRBV5-1	TRBJ1-4
CASSYGQLEAFF	.	12	TRBV6-5	TRBJ1-1
CASSLGLAQETQYF	.	14	TRBV5-4	TRBJ2-5
CAWSGLNTGELFF	.	13	TRBV30	TRBJ2-2
CASSSSTGRTDTQYF	TRBD1	15	TRBV5-1	TRBJ2-3
CAWSVAQGREKLFF	TRBD1	14	TRBV30	TRBJ1-4
CAWARAARGEAFF	.	13	TRBV30	TRBJ1-1
CASSELGASTDTQYF	.	15	TRBV2	TRBJ2-3
CASSLDPLGGQETQYF	.	16	TRBV5-6	TRBJ2-5
CSVEHGYPEPSIRTDTQYF	.	19	TRBV29-1	TRBJ2-3
CASTGGALNEKLFF	.	14	TRBV19	TRBJ1-4
CASSYSASQETQYF	.	14	TRBV6-5	TRBJ2-5
CASSVDSRTDTQYF	.	14	TRBV2	TRBJ2-3
CASSSPGGTPTNEKLFF	TRBD1	17	TRBV5-6	TRBJ1-4
CSAFAGGNTEAFF	TRBD1	13	TRBV29-1	TRBJ1-1
CASSRDSSTDTQYF	TRBD1	14	TRBV9	TRBJ2-3
CASSIRQGSHYGYTF	TRBD1	15	TRBV6-5	TRBJ1-2
CASSPATAYNEQFF	.	14	TRBV5-1	TRBJ2-1
CASSDRGRSYEQYF	TRBD1	14	TRBV2	TRBJ2-7
CASSSYGREYGYTF	.	14	TRBV5-1	TRBJ1-2
CASSLVGLAGDNEQFF	TRBD2	16	TRBV7-2	TRBJ2-1
CASSAGTGVSETQYF	.	15	TRBV6-1	TRBJ2-5